This entry lists 24 T cell receptor beta chains sequenced from one sample in a study of shared clonotypes between healthy human individuals (TCRdb year 2020). Library method: the immunoSEQ multiplex PCR assay. TCRdb retrieved this table from immuneACCESS and kept in-frame rearrangements only. Not all clones are present; in checked studies, unresolved V genes account for under half, and no reason is known for the remainder. For this sample the table gives 800,000 or so clones, of which 90% to 97% were detected only once. The top ten clonotypes cover approximately 0.2% of the sample. CD8 naive samples were CD45RO-negative cells positively selected for CCR7, giving a CD45RA+CCR7+ population that excluded TemRA cells. The material sequenced was naive CD8+ T cells sorted from blood. The cell subset or site tag for this specimen amounts to: CD45RA+CCR7+. The receptors were sampled from a man in his thirties or forties in good health.

The chain combines TRBV6-5 with TRBJ2-1, with D unresolved. V was clipped by 6 bases and J by 4 bases, with 13 bases between them. The CDR3 runs 14 residues. The germline V gene encodes CDR1 MNHEY and CDR2 SVGAGI. The CDR3 DNA reads as TGTGCCAGCAGGGATGGTTACCCATACAATGAGCAGTTCTTC. This codes for CASRDGYPYNEQFF.

The chain carries TRBV28 and TRBJ2-7; possibly TRBD1 or TRBD2 for D (5 bases each). The germline V gene encodes CDR1 MDHEN and CDR2 SYDVKM. V dropped 6 bases and J dropped 3 bases, with 18 bases sitting between them. This CDR3 is built from 15 residues. CDR3 sequence (DNA): TGTGCCAGCAGATCAATCCGGGACGGATACTACGAGCAGTACTTC. Translating it yields CASRSIRDGYYEQYF. The complete variable domain, with remaining parts taken from reference TRBV28 and TRBJ2-7, reads DVKVTQSSRYLVKRTGEKVFLECVQDMDHENMFWYRQDPGLGLRLIYFSYDVKMKEKGDIPEGYSVSREKKERFSLILESASTNQTSMYLCASRSIRDGYYEQYFGPGTRLTVT.

The rearrangement links TRBV29-1 to TRBJ2-7; 8 bases agree with TRBD1. The CDR3 has 13 amino acids. Per the germline V gene, CDR1 is SQVTM and CDR2 is ANQGSEA. V gave up 4 bases and J gave up 3 bases; unmatched junction bases: 5. As DNA, the CDR3 is TGCAGCGTTGTCCGACAGGGGAGCTACGAGCAGTACTTC. It specifies CSVVRQGSYEQYF.

The chain links TRBV18 to TRBJ2-7; D unresolved. This CDR3 spans 14 amino acids. Germline CDR1 and CDR2: KGHSH and LQKENI. V lost 0 bases to trimming and J lost 5 bases, with 11 bases between them. The DNA for the CDR3 is TGTGCCAGCTCACCACCGGACCGACGAGACGAGCAGTACTTC. It encodes CASSPPDRRDEQYF.

The V gene is TRBV30, the J gene TRBJ2-1, with D possibly being TRBD1 or TRBD2 (5 bases each). V gave up 3 bases and J gave up 6 bases, with 12 bases separating them. Germline CDR1 is GTSNPN and CDR2 is SVGIG (reference sequence). This CDR3 is 13 amino acids long. The chain's CDR3 is CAWSAGTPNEQFF. The CDR3 coding sequence is TGTGCCTGGAGCGCAGGGACGCCCAATGAGCAGTTCTTC.

This clone was seen just once. V is TRBV7-9 and J is TRBJ2-1; 10 positions match TRBD1. V shed 2 bases and J 9 bases; nucleotides not matched to a gene: 7. This CDR3 region has 15 residues. The germline V gene encodes CDR1 SEHNR and CDR2 FQNEAQ (reference sequence). CDR3 bases: TGTGCCAGCAGCTTACCGGGACAGGGGTTCGGTGAGCAGTTCTTC. Translation gives CASSLPGQGFGEQFF.

The chain is built from TRBV28 and TRBJ2-2; D is ambiguous. The CDR3 covers 13 residues. In germline, CDR1 is MDHEN, CDR2 SYDVKM. Trimming pared 9 bases from V and 3 bases from J, leaving 11 bases between. Written as DNA, the CDR3 is TGTGCCAGTAGCCCGGTTTACACCGGGGAGCTGTTTTTT. It codes for CASSPVYTGELFF.

The chain uses TRBV29-1 and TRBJ2-7, with 8 bases aligning to TRBD2. The J segment lost 5 bases and the V segment lost 5 bases, leaving 11 bases of the junction unmatched. The CDR3 spans 14 residues. The germline gives CDR1 SQVTM, CDR2 ANQGSEA. The CDR3 spells CSVSDPAGVDEQYF. The DNA of the CDR3 is TGCAGCGTTTCTGATCCAGCGGGAGTTGACGAGCAGTACTTC.

The chain carries TRBV15 and TRBJ2-7; weak D call: TRBD2 (6 bases). V dropped 3 bases and J dropped 1 base, with 16 bases sitting between them. Germline V gene data show CDR1 as LNHNV and CDR2 as YYDKDF (reference sequence). This CDR3 has 16 amino acids. CDR3 sequence (DNA): TGTGCCACCAGCAGGAGACCTAGCGCTTTATCCTACGAGCAGTACTTC. It encodes CATSRRPSALSYEQYF.

This clone was counted once. The chain carries TRBV4-1 and TRBJ1-1; D is ambiguous. The germline CDR1 and CDR2 sequences are MGHRA and YSYEKL. The V end lost 3 bases, the J end lost 6 bases, and 8 bases lay between the germline ends. This CDR3 comprises 12 residues. CDR3 nucleotide sequence: TGCGCCAGCAGCCAGCTCGGCGCTGAAGCTTTCTTT. The encoded protein is CASSQLGAEAFF.

This clone was seen once. This sequence joins TRBV10-3 and TRBJ2-1; TRBD1 matches 7 bases. Germline CDR1 ENHRY, CDR2 SYGVKD. The V and J ends lost 4 bases and 1 base, in that order; junction bases with no gene match: 4. CDR3 length: 15 amino acids. The CDR3 bases are TGTGCCATCAGTGGGGACAGCGAGTCCTACAATGAGCAGTTCTTC. Translating gives CAISGDSESYNEQFF.

The chain links TRBV27 to TRBJ2-7, with D perhaps matching TRBD2 (5 bases). Between the trimmed V and J ends, which lost 5 bases and 3 bases, there was a span of 14 bases. The CDR3 is 14 residues long. Germline CDR1 MNHEY, CDR2 SMNVEV (reference sequence). CDR3 protein: CASSPGRSDYEQYF. Written as DNA, the CDR3 is TGTGCCAGCAGTCCGGGGAGAAGCGACTACGAGCAGTACTTC.

The chain carries TRBV2 and TRBJ2-6, with D perhaps matching TRBD1 (7 bases). V lost 7 bases and J lost 0, with 22 bases in between. The CDR3 consists of 19 residues. CDR1 and CDR2 (germline): SNHLY, FYNNEI. CDR3 region: CASIRRDGTANSGANVLTF. The CDR3 nucleotides read TGTGCCAGCATCAGGAGGGACGGGACAGCGAACTCTGGGGCCAACGTCCTGACTTTC.

The V and J genes are TRBV2 and TRBJ1-2; possibly TRBD1 for D (6 bases). Germline V gene data show CDR1 as SNHLY and CDR2 as FYNNEI. CDR3 length: 15 residues. Trimming cost V 8 bases and J 2 bases, with 18 bases left between them. The CDR3 bases are TGTGCCAGCCGTACAGGGTACGCAGAAAACTATGGCTACACCTTC. Protein product: CASRTGYAENYGYTF.

The chain is built from TRBV29-1 and TRBJ2-7; D is ambiguous. Per germline, CDR1 SQVTM and CDR2 ANQGSEA. V shed 4 bases and J shed 3 bases, with 13 bases lying between them. The CDR3 totals 13 residues. The CDR3 sequence is CSVVSPIGYEQYF. The CDR3 coding sequence is TGCAGCGTTGTATCCCCCATTGGCTACGAGCAGTACTTC.

The gene calls are TRBV5-1 and TRBJ2-2; D is possibly TRBD1 or TRBD2 (5 bases each). Germline values: CDR1 SGHRS, CDR2 YFSETQ. The CDR3 length is 16 residues. V lost 0 bases and J 6 bases, leaving 15 bases between the germline ends. CDR3 in DNA: TGCGCCAGCAGCTTGGGGGCCGGGGCCCTAGCCGGGGAGCTGTTTTTT. Encoded protein: CASSLGAGALAGELFF.

The chain links TRBV2 to TRBJ1-3; unclear D gene. Germline CDR1 SNHLY, CDR2 FYNNEI. This CDR3 region has 20 residues. V shed 0 bases and J shed 0 bases, with 21 bases lying between them. The CDR3 spells CASSEARLLESIYSGNTIYF. CDR3 bases: TGTGCCAGCAGTGAAGCGCGCCTGCTCGAATCTATATACTCTGGAAACACCATATATTTT.

This chain connects TRBV5-5 to TRBJ2-7, with a weak D call TRBD1 (5 bases). Trimming left V 2 bases short and J 1 base short, with 10 bases between. Germline V CDR1 and CDR2: SGHKS, YYEKEE (reference sequence). This CDR3 contains 14 residues. CDR3 sequence reads: CASSFPQGSYEQYF. CDR3 coding DNA: TGTGCCAGCAGCTTTCCCCAGGGATCCTACGAGCAGTACTTC.

This rearrangement joins TRBV5-4 to TRBJ1-2; weak D call: TRBD1 (5 bases). Trimming removed 1 base from V and 6 bases from J, with 13 bases in between. Germline values: CDR1 SGHNT, CDR2 YYREEE (reference sequence). The CDR3 has 14 residues. CDR3 sequence: CASSLRGVTDGYTF. The CDR3 DNA sequence: TGTGCCAGCAGCTTGCGGGGCGTTACCGATGGCTACACCTTC.

This sequence joins TRBV15 and TRBJ2-3, with TRBD1 matching 9 bases. Trimming took 2 bases from V and 2 from J; bases not matched to a gene: 14. This CDR3 contains 19 residues. Germline CDR1 LNHNV, CDR2 YYDKDF (reference sequence). The CDR3 DNA reads as TGTGCCACCAGCAGACCCGGAAACTCACAGGGGGCCTTCACAGATACGCAGTATTTT. This codes for CATSRPGNSQGAFTDTQYF.

CDR3 in DNA: TGCGCCAGCAGCAGTACGGATGGAGAATATGAGCAGTACTTC. Its translation: CASSSTDGEYEQYF. J is TRBJ2-7 and V is TRBV5-1; unclear D gene. Deletions cut 4 bases from V and 7 bases from J, with 18 bases between. Germline V gene sequence: CDR1 SGHRS, CDR2 YFSETQ. CDR3 length equals 14 residues.

This sequence joins TRBV29-1 and TRBJ2-1; D is uncertain. Germline-derived CDR1 and CDR2 are SQVTM and ANQGSEA. The CDR3 extends over 13 amino acids. V lost 3 bases to trimming and J lost 5 bases, with 11 bases between them. The CDR3 DNA reads TGCAGCGTTGATCGGGTTGAAGACAATGAGCAGTTCTTC. Protein product: CSVDRVEDNEQFF.

The chain links TRBV29-1 to TRBJ2-7; no clear D gene. Germline CDR1 and CDR2: SQVTM and ANQGSEA. V was clipped by 5 bases and J by 0 bases, with 11 bases between them. The CDR3 totals 13 residues. CDR3 residues: CSVLGRTSYEQYF. CDR3 sequence (DNA): TGCAGCGTTCTAGGACGGACCTCCTACGAGCAGTACTTC.

This chain links TRBV6-1 with TRBJ2-1; 8 bases match TRBD2. Per germline, CDR1 MNHNS and CDR2 SASEGT. The length of the CDR3 is 14 residues. V lost 5 bases, J lost 4 bases, and 4 bases stayed unmatched. DNA for the CDR3: TGTGCCAGCAGTCCACGACTAGCGTACAATGAGCAGTTCTTC. Encoded protein: CASSPRLAYNEQFF.